This TCR beta chain stems from a study of blood T cells in healthy people across ages. In the study overall: For every two T cells, template switching captured about one barcoded beta molecule.

CDR3 length: 17 residues. The V gene lost 8 bases and the J gene lost 1 base, with 23 bases spanning the gap. CDR1 and CDR2 (germline): LGHDT, YNNKEL (reference sequence). A sample-barcoded 5' primer and a J-beta primer mix were used in a second PCR of about 7 to 12 cycles. TCRdb recomputed calls from the 5' RACE reads with MiXCR, one row per CDR3 protein. The sample holds over 1,500,000 distinct CDR3 sequences, roughly two fifths seen once. The gene calls are TRBV3-1 and TRBJ2-5; weak D call: TRBD1 (5 bases). This sequence originates from a human donor in good health. Input material: blood. The CDR3, as DNA: TGTGCCAGCGAACTTCTACCCAGGGTCAGCAGCCAAGAGACCCAGTACTTC. The encoded protein is CASELLPRVSSQETQYF.